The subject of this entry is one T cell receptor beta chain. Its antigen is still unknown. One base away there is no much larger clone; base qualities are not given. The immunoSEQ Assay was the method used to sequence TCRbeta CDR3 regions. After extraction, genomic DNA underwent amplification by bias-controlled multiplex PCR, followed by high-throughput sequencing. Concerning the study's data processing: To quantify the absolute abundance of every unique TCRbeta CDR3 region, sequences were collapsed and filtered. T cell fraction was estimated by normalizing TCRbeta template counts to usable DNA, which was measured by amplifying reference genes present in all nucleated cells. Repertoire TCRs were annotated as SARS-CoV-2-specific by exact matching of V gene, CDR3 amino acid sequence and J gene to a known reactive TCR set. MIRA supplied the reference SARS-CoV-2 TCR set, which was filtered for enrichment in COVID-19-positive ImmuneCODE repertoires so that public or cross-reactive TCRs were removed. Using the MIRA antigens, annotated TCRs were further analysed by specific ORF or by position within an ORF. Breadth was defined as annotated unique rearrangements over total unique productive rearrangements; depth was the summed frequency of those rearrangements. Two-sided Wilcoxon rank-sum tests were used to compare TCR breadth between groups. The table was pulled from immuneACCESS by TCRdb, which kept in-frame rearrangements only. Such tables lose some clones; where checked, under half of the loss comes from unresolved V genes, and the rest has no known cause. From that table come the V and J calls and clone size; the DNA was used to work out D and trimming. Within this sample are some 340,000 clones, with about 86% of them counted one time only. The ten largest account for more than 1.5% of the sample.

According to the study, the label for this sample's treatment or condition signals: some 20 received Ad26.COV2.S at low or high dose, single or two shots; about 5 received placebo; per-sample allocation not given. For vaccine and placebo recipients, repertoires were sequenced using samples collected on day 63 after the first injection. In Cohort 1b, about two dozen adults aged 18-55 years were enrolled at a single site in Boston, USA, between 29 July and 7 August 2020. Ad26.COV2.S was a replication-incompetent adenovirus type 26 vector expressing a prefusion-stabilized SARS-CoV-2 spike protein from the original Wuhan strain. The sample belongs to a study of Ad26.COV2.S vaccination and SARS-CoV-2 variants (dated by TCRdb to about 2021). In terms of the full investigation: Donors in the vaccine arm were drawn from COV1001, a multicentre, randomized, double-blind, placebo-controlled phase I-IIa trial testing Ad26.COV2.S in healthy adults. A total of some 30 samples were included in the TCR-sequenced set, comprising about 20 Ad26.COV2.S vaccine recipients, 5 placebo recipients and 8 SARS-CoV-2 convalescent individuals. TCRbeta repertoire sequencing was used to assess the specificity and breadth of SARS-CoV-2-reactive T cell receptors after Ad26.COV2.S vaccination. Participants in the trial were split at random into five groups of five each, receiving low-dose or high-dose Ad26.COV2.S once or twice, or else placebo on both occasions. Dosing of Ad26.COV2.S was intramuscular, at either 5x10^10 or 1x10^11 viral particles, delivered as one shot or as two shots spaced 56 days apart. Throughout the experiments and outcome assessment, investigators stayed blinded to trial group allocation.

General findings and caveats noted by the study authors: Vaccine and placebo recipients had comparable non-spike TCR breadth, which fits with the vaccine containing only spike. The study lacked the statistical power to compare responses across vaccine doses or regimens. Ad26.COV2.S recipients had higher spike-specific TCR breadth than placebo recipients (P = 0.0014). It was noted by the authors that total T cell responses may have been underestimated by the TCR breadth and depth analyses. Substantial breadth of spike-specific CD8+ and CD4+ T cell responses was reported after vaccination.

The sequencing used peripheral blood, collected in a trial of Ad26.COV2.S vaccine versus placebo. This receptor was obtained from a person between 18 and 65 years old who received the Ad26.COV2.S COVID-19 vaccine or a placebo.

The CDR3 protein: CASSLDRGMNTEAFF. In nucleotides, the sequence is TGTGCCAGTAGTTTGGACAGGGGGATGAACACTGAAGCTTTCTTT. The chain was built from TRBV19 and TRBJ1-1; TRBD1 matches 10 bases in the middle. CDR1 and CDR2 (LNHDA, SQIVND) derive from the germline V gene (reference sequence). There are 15 amino acids in the CDR3, from cysteine to phenylalanine inclusive. Solely the CDR3 DNA is kept, with 45 bases framed from the first base. V lost 5 bases and J lost 0 bases, and the count of bases not matched to a germline gene is 3.